Listed below are T cell receptor beta chains from one sample, sequenced in a study of blood T cell repertoires in COVID-19. The method was immunoSEQ multiplex PCR; TCRdb's version includes in-frame clones alone and lacks a portion of them. In the table there are around 70,000 clones, approximately 80% of which are singletons. Sequenced sample: peripheral blood. Every receptor here comes from a man at least 80 years old with acute or convalescent COVID-19. Each CDR3 is given with its conserved first and last residue. The D gene is left open where the match is weak. Size values are once, few and many counts, or a class for expanded clones, and some rows have none.

d_gene: TRBD2
j_gene: TRBJ2-3
abundance: .
v_gene: TRBV7-2
CDR3nt: TGTGCCAGCAGCTCTGGACTAGCGGGCGGGGCATTCACAGATACGCAGTATTTT
CDR3aa: CASSSGLAGGAFTDTQYF

d_gene: TRBD1
j_gene: TRBJ2-7
abundance: .
v_gene: TRBV5-1
CDR3nt: TGCGCCAGCAGCTTGGCCCAGGGGGAAGAGCAGTACTTC
CDR3aa: CASSLAQGEEQYF

d_gene: TRBD1
j_gene: TRBJ1-4
abundance: .
v_gene: TRBV5-1
CDR3nt: TGCGCCAGCAGCAGGGACAGTTCTAATGAAAAACTGTTTTTT
CDR3aa: CASSRDSSNEKLFF

d_gene: TRBD2
j_gene: TRBJ2-7
abundance: .
v_gene: TRBV7-2
CDR3nt: TGTGCCAGCAGCTTAAACGGCGGGAGGTGGTCAGAGCAGTACTTC
CDR3aa: CASSLNGGRWSEQYF

d_gene: .
j_gene: TRBJ1-2
abundance: .
v_gene: TRBV2
CDR3nt: TGTGCCAGCAGTGAAATTTCCGGGGATGGCTACACCTTC
CDR3aa: CASSEISGDGYTF

d_gene: .
j_gene: TRBJ1-4
abundance: .
v_gene: TRBV2
CDR3nt: TGTGCCAGCCGCGTGGGAGCTAATGAAAAACTGTTTTTT
CDR3aa: CASRVGANEKLFF

d_gene: TRBD2
j_gene: TRBJ2-7
abundance: once
v_gene: TRBV29-1
CDR3nt: TGCAGCGTCGGGACTAGCGGGAGGGCGGGCGAGCAGTACTTC
CDR3aa: CSVGTSGRAGEQYF

d_gene: .
j_gene: TRBJ1-4
abundance: .
v_gene: TRBV7-2
CDR3nt: TGTGCCAGCAGCTATGGCGGGGAAAAACTGTTTTTT
CDR3aa: CASSYGGEKLFF

d_gene: .
j_gene: TRBJ1-2
abundance: few
v_gene: TRBV11-2
CDR3nt: TGTGCCAGCAGCCATAGGCGCGGAACTAACTATGGCTACACCTTC
CDR3aa: CASSHRRGTNYGYTF

d_gene: .
j_gene: TRBJ2-1
abundance: .
v_gene: TRBV21-1
CDR3nt: TGTGCCAGCAGCAAAGAGGCTAGCGGGAACTACAATGAGCAGTTCTTC
CDR3aa: CASSKEASGNYNEQFF

d_gene: .
j_gene: TRBJ2-5
abundance: .
v_gene: TRBV6-6
CDR3nt: TGTGCCAGCAGTTACTCCGCGCTTAGCGGAGAGACCCAGTACTTC
CDR3aa: CASSYSALSGETQYF

d_gene: .
j_gene: TRBJ2-3
abundance: .
v_gene: TRBV28
CDR3nt: TGTGCCAGCAGTTTCTCGGGACTCACAGATACGCAGTATTTT
CDR3aa: CASSFSGLTDTQYF

d_gene: TRBD2
j_gene: TRBJ2-6
abundance: .
v_gene: TRBV29-1
CDR3nt: TGCAGCGTTGGTGTGGCGGGAGGCTACTCTGGGGCCAACGTCCTGACTTTC
CDR3aa: CSVGVAGGYSGANVLTF

d_gene: .
j_gene: TRBJ2-1
abundance: .
v_gene: TRBV20-1
CDR3nt: TGCAGTGCTAGTGGTAGTTTCAACGATGAGCAGTTCTTC
CDR3aa: CSASGSFNDEQFF

d_gene: TRBD1
j_gene: TRBJ2-7
abundance: .
v_gene: TRBV6-5
CDR3nt: TGTGCCAGCATGGGGGGACAGGGGATTGTTCGCGAGCAGTACTTC
CDR3aa: CASMGGQGIVREQYF

d_gene: TRBD1
j_gene: TRBJ2-5
abundance: .
v_gene: TRBV29-1
CDR3nt: TGCAGCGTTGTGCCGGGACAGACCAAGGGGACCCAGTACTTC
CDR3aa: CSVVPGQTKGTQYF

d_gene: TRBD1
j_gene: TRBJ1-2
abundance: .
v_gene: TRBV25-1
CDR3nt: TGTGCCAGCAGTGAATTTCAGGGGGCGCGTGGCTACACCTTC
CDR3aa: CASSEFQGARGYTF

d_gene: TRBD2
j_gene: TRBJ2-6
abundance: .
v_gene: TRBV19
CDR3nt: TGTGCCAGTACCAACGGGGGGGGGACTGGGGCCAACGTCCTGACTTTC
CDR3aa: CASTNGGGTGANVLTF

d_gene: TRBD2
j_gene: TRBJ2-1
abundance: .
v_gene: TRBV18
CDR3nt: TGTGCCAGCTCACCACCAGGCCTAGCGGGTAACAATGAGCAGTTCTTC
CDR3aa: CASSPPGLAGNNEQFF

d_gene: TRBD1
j_gene: TRBJ1-5
abundance: once
v_gene: TRBV7-2
CDR3nt: TGTGCCAGCAGGACTAACCGGGACAGTAATCAGCCCCAGCATTTT
CDR3aa: CASRTNRDSNQPQHF

d_gene: .
j_gene: TRBJ1-1
abundance: .
v_gene: TRBV9
CDR3nt: TGTGCCAGCAGCGTAACCACAGAGAACACTGAAGCTTTCTTT
CDR3aa: CASSVTTENTEAFF

d_gene: TRBD1
j_gene: TRBJ2-7
abundance: .
v_gene: TRBV7-2
CDR3nt: TGTGCCAGCAGCTTAGTCGCGGTTGGGACAGGAACCTACGAGCAGTACTTC
CDR3aa: CASSLVAVGTGTYEQYF

d_gene: .
j_gene: TRBJ2-1
abundance: .
v_gene: TRBV19
CDR3nt: TGTGCCAGTAGATCCACAGGGAATGAGCAGTTCTTC
CDR3aa: CASRSTGNEQFF

d_gene: .
j_gene: TRBJ2-1
abundance: .
v_gene: TRBV15
CDR3nt: TGTGCCACCAGCAGAGATGGGAAGGGAGGCCCCTACAATGAGCAGTTCTTC
CDR3aa: CATSRDGKGGPYNEQFF

d_gene: .
j_gene: TRBJ1-1
abundance: .
v_gene: TRBV18
CDR3nt: TGTGCCAGCTCGCCAGACAAAGGTCGAGAAACTGAAGCTTTCTTT
CDR3aa: CASSPDKGRETEAFF

d_gene: TRBD1
j_gene: TRBJ1-4
abundance: .
v_gene: TRBV18
CDR3nt: TGTGCCAGCTCACTGAACAGGGGTAATGAAAAACTGTTTTTT
CDR3aa: CASSLNRGNEKLFF

d_gene: TRBD1
j_gene: TRBJ1-4
abundance: .
v_gene: TRBV28
CDR3nt: TGTGCCAGCAGATACTCCGAGGGACAGTCAACTAATGAAAAACTGTTTTTT
CDR3aa: CASRYSEGQSTNEKLFF

d_gene: TRBD1
j_gene: TRBJ2-3
abundance: .
v_gene: TRBV3-1/TRBV3-2
CDR3nt: TGTGCCAGCAGCTCGGACAGGGCCTTCACAGATACGCAGTATTTT
CDR3aa: CASSSDRAFTDTQYF

d_gene: TRBD1
j_gene: TRBJ1-1
abundance: .
v_gene: TRBV12-3/TRBV12-4
CDR3nt: TGTGCCAGCAGTTTGGACAGGTTGGGAGCTTTCTTT
CDR3aa: CASSLDRLGAFF

d_gene: TRBD2
j_gene: TRBJ2-5
abundance: once
v_gene: TRBV4-2
CDR3nt: TGTGCCAGCAGCCGAGAGCCTAGCGGGGACGGGGAGACCCAGTACTTC
CDR3aa: CASSREPSGDGETQYF

d_gene: .
j_gene: TRBJ1-5
abundance: .
v_gene: TRBV5-1
CDR3nt: TGCGCCAGCAGCCCGGACAGCTTAAGCAATCAGCCCCAGCATTTT
CDR3aa: CASSPDSLSNQPQHF

d_gene: .
j_gene: TRBJ2-6
abundance: .
v_gene: TRBV19
CDR3nt: TGTGCCAGTACCGCCACCTACTCTGGGGCCAACGTCCTGACTTTC
CDR3aa: CASTATYSGANVLTF

d_gene: .
j_gene: TRBJ1-6
abundance: .
v_gene: TRBV28
CDR3nt: TGTGCCAGCAATACAGGTGATTCACCCCTCCACTTT
CDR3aa: CASNTGDSPLHF

d_gene: .
j_gene: TRBJ2-6
abundance: .
v_gene: TRBV13
CDR3nt: TGTGCCAGCAGCTCCCAGGGTGCTGGGGCCAACGTCCTGACTTTC
CDR3aa: CASSSQGAGANVLTF

d_gene: TRBD1
j_gene: TRBJ1-6
abundance: .
v_gene: TRBV18
CDR3nt: TGTGCCAGCTCACCGGGACAGGGAAGGAATTCACCCCTCCACTTT
CDR3aa: CASSPGQGRNSPLHF

d_gene: TRBD1
j_gene: TRBJ1-6
abundance: once
v_gene: TRBV6-5
CDR3nt: TGTGCCAGCAGTCCAACAGGGGAAGGTAATTCACCCCTCCACTTT
CDR3aa: CASSPTGEGNSPLHF

d_gene: .
j_gene: TRBJ2-1
abundance: many
v_gene: TRBV2
CDR3nt: TGTGCCAGCAGTGAATTACGTAGCCCCTCGGATGAGCAGTTCTTC
CDR3aa: CASSELRSPSDEQFF

d_gene: TRBD1
j_gene: TRBJ1-4
abundance: .
v_gene: TRBV5-1
CDR3nt: TGCGCCAGCAGCTGGGGACAGGGGGCGCGAGAAAAACTGTTTTTT
CDR3aa: CASSWGQGAREKLFF

d_gene: TRBD1
j_gene: TRBJ1-1
abundance: few
v_gene: TRBV13
CDR3nt: TGTGCCAGCAGCCCGAGGACAGGGCTGAACACTGAAGCTTTCTTT
CDR3aa: CASSPRTGLNTEAFF

d_gene: .
j_gene: TRBJ1-1
abundance: .
v_gene: TRBV19
CDR3nt: TGTGCCAGTAGATTGGCGGGCAGAGACGCCTTCTTT
CDR3aa: CASRLAGRDAFF

d_gene: TRBD1
j_gene: TRBJ1-2
abundance: few
v_gene: TRBV7-8
CDR3nt: TGTGCCAGCAGCTCCGATCTGAGGGGGCGCGAGAATGGCTACACCTTC
CDR3aa: CASSSDLRGRENGYTF

d_gene: TRBD2
j_gene: TRBJ2-7
abundance: .
v_gene: TRBV15
CDR3nt: TGTGCCACCAGCAGCAAACTAGCGGGAGTATACGAGCAGTACTTC
CDR3aa: CATSSKLAGVYEQYF

d_gene: .
j_gene: TRBJ2-7
abundance: .
v_gene: TRBV7-2
CDR3nt: TGTGCCAGCAGCTTGGCAGGGTTCTACGAGCAGTACTTC
CDR3aa: CASSLAGFYEQYF

d_gene: .
j_gene: TRBJ1-5
abundance: once
v_gene: TRBV7-2
CDR3nt: TGTGCCAGCAGGCGAAACCTAGGGAGTCAGCCCCAGCATTTT
CDR3aa: CASRRNLGSQPQHF

d_gene: .
j_gene: TRBJ1-2
abundance: .
v_gene: TRBV6-1
CDR3nt: TGTGCCAGCAGTGATTCAGGCTCTGGCTACACCTTC
CDR3aa: CASSDSGSGYTF

d_gene: .
j_gene: TRBJ2-3
abundance: .
v_gene: TRBV19
CDR3nt: TGTGCCAGTAGTATGAACATCGGTGTGGGGCAAGATACGCAGTATTTT
CDR3aa: CASSMNIGVGQDTQYF

d_gene: .
j_gene: TRBJ1-1
abundance: .
v_gene: TRBV6-5
CDR3nt: TGTGCCAGCAATTTGGGACATAAGAACACTGAAGCTTTCTTT
CDR3aa: CASNLGHKNTEAFF

d_gene: TRBD2
j_gene: TRBJ2-7
abundance: .
v_gene: TRBV3-1/TRBV3-2
CDR3nt: TGTGCCAGCAGCCAAGGAGCGGGGTACGAGCAGTACTTC
CDR3aa: CASSQGAGYEQYF

d_gene: TRBD2
j_gene: TRBJ2-1
abundance: .
v_gene: TRBV4-3
CDR3nt: TGCGCCAGCAGCCAAGGCGGGGGGGAGAGAGAGCAGTTCTTC
CDR3aa: CASSQGGGEREQFF

d_gene: .
j_gene: TRBJ1-5
abundance: .
v_gene: TRBV15
CDR3nt: TGTGCCACCAGCAGAGATTCGGCAGGAGGGCAGCCCCAGCATTTT
CDR3aa: CATSRDSAGGQPQHF

d_gene: .
j_gene: TRBJ2-7
abundance: .
v_gene: TRBV30
CDR3nt: TGTGCCTGGAGTAAGGGGGGGGATTCCTACGAGCAGTACTTC
CDR3aa: CAWSKGGDSYEQYF